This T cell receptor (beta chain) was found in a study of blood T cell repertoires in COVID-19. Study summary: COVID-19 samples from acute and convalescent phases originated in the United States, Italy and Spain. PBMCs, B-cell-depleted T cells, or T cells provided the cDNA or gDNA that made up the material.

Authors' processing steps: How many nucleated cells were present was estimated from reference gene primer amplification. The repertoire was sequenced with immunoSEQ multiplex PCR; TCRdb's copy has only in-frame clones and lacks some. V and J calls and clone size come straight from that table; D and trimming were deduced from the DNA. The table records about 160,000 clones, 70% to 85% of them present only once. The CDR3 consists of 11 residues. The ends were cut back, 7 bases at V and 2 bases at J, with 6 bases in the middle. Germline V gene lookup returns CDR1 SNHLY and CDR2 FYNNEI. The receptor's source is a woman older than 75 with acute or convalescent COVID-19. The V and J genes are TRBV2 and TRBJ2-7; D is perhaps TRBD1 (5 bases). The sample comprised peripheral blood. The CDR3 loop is CASTGPYEQYF. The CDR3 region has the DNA TGTGCCAGCACAGGGCCCTACGAGCAGTACTTC.